This record looks at one T cell receptor (beta chain) sequence and its context. Its specificity is not known. The data belong to a study of shared clonotypes between healthy human individuals. Points from the study as a whole: Between a handful of donors, naive CD4 clonotypes were shared at a level of approximately 5%. It was the few donors that limited the genetic and exposure-history diversity represented.

TCRdb's table, derived via immunoSEQ multiplex PCR, lists solely in-frame clones and lacks some. The top ten hold roughly 0.36% of the sample, which has 2 million to 2.5 million clones, 80% to 95% seen once. Each of the donors was a healthy adult who was HIV-negative and had not had a recent acute infection or vaccination. CDR3 length: 13 amino acids. V was cut by 5 bases and J by 6 bases, with 14 bases left in between. Germline assignment: CDR1 MDHEN and CDR2 SYDVKM. The receptor's source is a man in his late teens or twenties in good health. Some clones in this sample may be carry-over from other donors' samples. This rearrangement joins TRBV28 to TRBJ2-7; D remains ambiguous. Source material: naive CD4+ T cells from PBMCs. Subset reported: CD45RA+ positively selected. The CDR3 spells CASSGRRTGEQYF. CDR3 in DNA: TGTGCCAGCAGTGGAAGACGCACGGGCGAGCAGTACTTC.